A selection of T cell receptor beta chains follows, all from one sample in a study of blood T cell repertoires in COVID-19. TCRdb's table, derived via immunoSEQ multiplex PCR, lists solely in-frame clones and lacks some. The sample includes approximately 110,000 clones, 65% to 90% seen only once; the top ten take less than 45%. The sample taken for sequencing was peripheral blood. The receptors come from an elderly man with acute or convalescent COVID-19. Each CDR3 is given with its conserved first and last residue. For some rows the clone size is stated as once, few or many, or as a class when expanded; others skip it.

TRBV25-1	-	CASSELGQETYYGYTF
TRBV7-2	-	CASSLGGLAVQETQYF
TRBV23-1	-	CASSHTGVSNEKLFF
TRBV28	-	CASSLVTVSNQPQHF
TRBV4-3	-	CASSPGQGRGGETQYF
TRBV5-1	-	CASSLSSITYNEQFF
TRBV27	-	CASSPLGGGNEQFF
TRBV28	-	CASRKQGVETQYF
TRBV6-4	-	CASSAWSGGDSPLHF
TRBV5-6	-	CASSPQPGLLNSPLHF
TRBV30	-	CAWSVSGGPGELFF
TRBV7-3	-	CASSLRLAGGNNEQFF
TRBV11-2	-	CASSLEGASTRTPLHF
TRBV5-4	-	CASSFTSGSRETQYF
TRBV6-5	-	CASSRDRGWQPQHF
TRBV2	-	CASSELAVYTEAFF
TRBV29-1	-	CSVAEDYGYTF
TRBV3-1/TRBV3-2	-	CASSQDGGSMANEQFF
TRBV29-1	few	CSVVNNVNTEAFF
TRBV28	-	CASHRGGPMNEQFF
TRBV7-3	-	CASSLLLGAANEQFF
TRBV5-1	-	CASSSLAGGYYEQYF
TRBV6-5	-	CASRPEQGWTYEQYF
TRBV7-8	-	CASSLRVMGSYGYTF
TRBV6-4	-	CASSPGQANVLTF
TRBV3-1/TRBV3-2	-	CASSHSGTGSSYEQYF
TRBV9	-	CASRDDRAVTQYF
TRBV7-9	-	CASSSGGTSGSIETQYF
TRBV4-3	once	CASSQDEYYEQYF
TRBV5-1	-	CASSLPYRGMNTEAFF
TRBV5-1	once	CASSLGQGFNEQFF
TRBV7-8	-	CASITPGQGAFGYTF
TRBV27	few	CASSFRGYSYNEQFF
TRBV14	-	CASSQDRGPYEKLFF
TRBV28	-	CASSSLRDRYYGYTF